The following is a TCR beta chain sequence with its context. Its antigen remains unidentified. TCRdb redid the calling of the reads with MiXCR, one entry per CDR3 protein. The sample has about 680,000 distinct CDR3 sequences; roughly a quarter are singletons. These data come from a study of T cell repertoires in cytomegalovirus infection. Study-wide background: Evidence of both CMV infection and a matching HLA type came from public TCR beta signatures. The study, taken as a whole, reports: Across the ex vivo response, the dominant clonotypes were HLA-C-restricted CMV-specific TCR beta clonotypes. The study identified carriers of CMV plus the relevant HLA from cumulative public TCR beta family frequency.

The CDR3 is 14 residues long. CDR1 is SGDLS and CDR2 is YYNGEE in the germline V gene. Unmatched junction bases numbered 1, after V lost 0 bases and J lost 4 bases. Sequencing was carried out using CD8+ T cells from PBMCs. The TCR originated in a human donor in good health (CMV status not recorded). Some clones in this sample may be carry-over from other donors' samples. The rearrangement uses TRBV9 and TRBJ1-2, with TRBD1 identical over 9 bases. The CDR3 DNA is TGTGCCAGCAGCGTAGCGGACAGGGGCTATGGCTACACCTTC. Translated, it gives CASSVADRGYGYTF.